Below, 2 T cell receptor beta chains from the same sample are listed, as sequenced in a study. In TCRdb, the 5' RACE reads were re-called with MiXCR into one record per CDR3 protein. The repertoire has 45,000 to 55,000 distinct CDR3 sequences, more than 20% of them found once; the top ten carry 3.2%. Sequenced: tumor-infiltrating naive CD4+ T cells sorted from the breast tumor. The subset was: naive CD4+ T cells, CD4+CD45RA+CD25-. Receptor source: a female donor with breast cancer.

The rearrangement uses TRBV12-3 or TRBV12-4 and TRBJ1-1; D might be TRBD1 (5 bases). This CDR3 has 16 amino acids. With 5 bases removed from V and 0 bases from J, the gap between germline ends came to 16 bases. The CDR3 coding sequence is TGTGCCAGCAGTCCTAGAGCCGACAGCATGAACACTGAAGCTTTCTTT. Amino acid sequence: CASSPRADSMNTEAFF.

In the case of this clonotype: A much larger clone sits a single nucleotide away, making a read error possible. In this CDR3 the conserved last residue, phenylalanine or tryptophan, is missing, so a read error is likely. The chain joins TRBV6-6 to TRBJ2-6; D call uncertain. CDR1 is MNHNY and CDR2 is SVGAGI in the germline V gene (reference sequence). This CDR3 spans 17 amino acids. With 0 bases removed from V and 1 base from J, the gap between germline ends came to 10 bases. The CDR3: CASSYSIFRSGANVLTS. The CDR3 coding sequence is TGTGCCAGCAGTTACTCGATTTTCCGGTCTGGGGCCAACGTCCTGACTTCC.